This paragraph reports one TCR beta chain. Its antigen is unknown. Unique molecular identifiers were carried by the TCR beta cDNA libraries. TCRdb re-analysed the PCR reads in MiXCR, keeping a single row per CDR3 protein. The data show roughly 430,000 distinct CDR3 sequences, 39% seen once. The CDR3 loop spans 13 amino acids. Germline CDR1 and CDR2: MNHEY and SVGEGT. V lost 2 bases and J lost 9, with 11 bases in between. These data come from a study of post-analysis software for immune sequencing data. Findings of the study overall: A few TRBV segments were significantly more frequent in patients than in controls. TRBV5-6, TRBV5-1 and TRBV20-1 were among these segments.

This chain links TRBV6-2 or TRBV6-3 with TRBJ2-1, with no clear D. This receptor was taken from a girl aged 2 to 9 with multiple sclerosis. The specimen sequenced was blood. This chain's CDR3 is CASSYDRVGEQFF. The CDR3 DNA sequence: TGTGCCAGCAGTTACGATAGGGTTGGTGAGCAGTTCTTC.